This T cell receptor beta chain is from a study of T cell responses to AZD1222 COVID-19 vaccine. The study, taken as a whole, reports: The span of vaccine-associated CD4 TCRs extended across spike, with dominance at 160-218 and 743-854. Following two doses of AZD1222, Spike-specific TCR breadth and depth rose. Donor demographics were predominantly white British with a female majority; clonal diversity may be underestimated.

The data were produced by immunoSEQ multiplex PCR, yet TCRdb's version contains in-frame clones alone and is incomplete. The data hold 130,000 or so clones, with approximately 90% observed a single time. The sample holds one count of this clone. The antigen is undetermined. V shed 6 bases and J shed 4 bases, with 7 bases lying between them. The CDR3 is 12 amino acids. The germline CDR1 and CDR2 sequences are MDHEN and SYDVKM. V usage is TRBV28 and J usage is TRBJ1-5; D gene unclear. The receptor was isolated from an adult in good health. The material sequenced was peripheral blood, taken on day 0 of AZD1222 vaccination. The DNA of the CDR3 is TGTGCCAGCAGGCCACCAAATCAGCCCCAGCATTTT. Translation gives CASRPPNQPQHF.